The T cell receptor (beta chain) described here comes from a study of blood T cell repertoires in COVID-19. Background on the study: Whether acute or convalescent, the COVID-19 samples came from the United States, Italy and Spain. Sources were T cells, B-cell-depleted T cells, or PBMCs; the material itself was cDNA or gDNA.

This CDR3 is built from 15 residues. V gave up 8 bases and J gave up 4 bases, with 17 bases separating them. Germline CDR1 reads ENHRY; CDR2 reads SYGVKD. Profiling relied on immunoSEQ multiplex PCR, and the TCRdb table lists in-frame clones only, not all of them. This table has about 50,000 clones, approximately 86% appearing once. This sequence joins TRBV10-3 and TRBJ2-2, with a tentative D call TRBD1 (6 bases). Sample: peripheral blood. The receptor's source is a man aged 35 to 55 with active COVID-19. In DNA form, the CDR3 reads TGTGCCATCCGCACAGGGATGGGTGGCACCGGGGAGCTGTTTTTT. Translation: CAIRTGMGGTGELFF.